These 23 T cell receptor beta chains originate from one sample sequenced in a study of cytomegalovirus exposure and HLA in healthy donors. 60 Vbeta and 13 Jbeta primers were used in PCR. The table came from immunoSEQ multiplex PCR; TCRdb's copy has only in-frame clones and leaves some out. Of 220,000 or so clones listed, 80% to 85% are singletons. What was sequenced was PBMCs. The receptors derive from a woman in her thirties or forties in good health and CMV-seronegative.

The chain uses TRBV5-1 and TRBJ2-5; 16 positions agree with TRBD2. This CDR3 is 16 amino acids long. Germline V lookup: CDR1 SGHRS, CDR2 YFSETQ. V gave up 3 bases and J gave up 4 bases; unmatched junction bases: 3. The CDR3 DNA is TGCGCCAGCAGCTCGGGACTAGCGGGAGGGCTAGAGACCCAGTACTTC. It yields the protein CASSSGLAGGLETQYF.

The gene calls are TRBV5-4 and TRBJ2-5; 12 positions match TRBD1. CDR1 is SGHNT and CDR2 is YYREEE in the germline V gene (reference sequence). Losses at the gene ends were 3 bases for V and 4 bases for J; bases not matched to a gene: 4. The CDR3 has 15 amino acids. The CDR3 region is CASSSGTGGRETQYF. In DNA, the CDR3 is TGTGCCAGCAGCTCCGGGACAGGGGGCCGAGAGACCCAGTACTTC.

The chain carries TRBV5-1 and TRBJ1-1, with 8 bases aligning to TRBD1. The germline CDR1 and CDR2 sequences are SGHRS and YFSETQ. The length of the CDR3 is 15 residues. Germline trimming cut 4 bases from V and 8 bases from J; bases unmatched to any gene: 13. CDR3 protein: CASSNLLPGQEEAFF. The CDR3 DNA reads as TGCGCCAGCAGCAACCTCCTACCGGGACAGGAAGAAGCTTTCTTT.

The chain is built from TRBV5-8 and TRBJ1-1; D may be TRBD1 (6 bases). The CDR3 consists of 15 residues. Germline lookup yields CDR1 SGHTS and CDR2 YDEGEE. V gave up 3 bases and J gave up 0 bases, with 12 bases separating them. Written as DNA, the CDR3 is TGTGCCAGCAGCTCCACCCGGACAGTGAACACTGAAGCTTTCTTT. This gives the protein CASSSTRTVNTEAFF.

CDR3 region: CASSITGAPQETQYF. The CDR3 nucleotides read TGTGCCAGCAGCATAACGGGAGCTCCTCAAGAGACCCAGTACTTC. The chain uses TRBV9 and TRBJ2-5; weak D call: TRBD2 (6 bases). The V end was cut by 4 bases, the J end by 2 bases, with 15 bases between. The CDR3 has 15 amino acids. Per the germline V gene, CDR1 is SGDLS and CDR2 is YYNGEE. Complete variable domain (other parts from reference TRBV9 and TRBJ2-5): DSGVTQTPKHLITATGQRVTLRCSPRSGDLSVYWYQQSLDQGLQFLIQYYNGEERAKGNILERFSAQQFPDLHSELNLSSLELGDSALYFCASSITGAPQETQYFGPGTRLLVL.

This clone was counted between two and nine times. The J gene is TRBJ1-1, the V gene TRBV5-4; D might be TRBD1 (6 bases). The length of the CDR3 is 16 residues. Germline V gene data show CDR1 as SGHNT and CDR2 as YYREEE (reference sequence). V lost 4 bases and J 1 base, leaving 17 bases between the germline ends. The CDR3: CASSPPGRGKNTEAFF. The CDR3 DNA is TGTGCCAGCAGCCCCCCGGGCAGGGGTAAGAACACTGAAGCTTTCTTT.

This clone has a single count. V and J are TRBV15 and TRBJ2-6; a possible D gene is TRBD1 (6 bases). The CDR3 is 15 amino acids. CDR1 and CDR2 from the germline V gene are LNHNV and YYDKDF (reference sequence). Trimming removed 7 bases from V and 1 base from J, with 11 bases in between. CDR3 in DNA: TGTGCCACCACCCCGGGACATTCTGGGGCCAACGTCCTGACTTTC. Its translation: CATTPGHSGANVLTF.

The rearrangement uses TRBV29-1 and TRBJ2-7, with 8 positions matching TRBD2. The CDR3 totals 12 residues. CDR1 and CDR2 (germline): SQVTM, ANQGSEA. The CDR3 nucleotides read TGCAGTATCGGGGGGGACTCCTACGAGCAGTACTTC. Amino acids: CSIGGDSYEQYF.

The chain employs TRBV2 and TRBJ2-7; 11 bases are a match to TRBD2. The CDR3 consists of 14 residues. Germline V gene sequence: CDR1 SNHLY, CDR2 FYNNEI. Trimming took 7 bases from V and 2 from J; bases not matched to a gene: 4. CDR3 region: CASILAGGPYEQYF. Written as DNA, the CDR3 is TGTGCCAGCATCCTAGCGGGAGGCCCCTACGAGCAGTACTTC. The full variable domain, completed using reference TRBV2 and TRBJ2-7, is EPEVTQTPSHQVTQMGQEVILRCVPISNHLYFYWYRQILGQKVEFLVSFYNNEISEKSEIFDDQFSVERPDGSNFTLKIRSTKLEDSAMYFCASILAGGPYEQYFGPGTRLTVT.

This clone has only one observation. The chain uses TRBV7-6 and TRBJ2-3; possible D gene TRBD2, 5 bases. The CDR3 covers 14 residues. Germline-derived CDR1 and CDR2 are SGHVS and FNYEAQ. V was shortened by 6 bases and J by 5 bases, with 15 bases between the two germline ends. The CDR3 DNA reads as TGTGCCAGCAGGCATGGTCCCCGGGGAGATACGCAGTATTTT. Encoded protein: CASRHGPRGDTQYF. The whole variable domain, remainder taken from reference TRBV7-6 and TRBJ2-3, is GAGVSQSPRYKVTKRGQDVALRCDPISGHVSLYWYRQALGQGPEFLTYFNYEAQQDKSGLPNDRFSAERPEGSISTLTIQRTEQRDSAMYRCASRHGPRGDTQYFGPGTRLTVL.

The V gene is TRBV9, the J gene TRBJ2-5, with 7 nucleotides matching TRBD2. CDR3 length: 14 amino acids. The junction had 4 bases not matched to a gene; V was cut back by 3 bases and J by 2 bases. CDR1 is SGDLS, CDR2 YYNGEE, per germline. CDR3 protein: CASSAWGGQETQYF. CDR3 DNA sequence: TGTGCCAGCAGCGCTTGGGGGGGGCAAGAGACCCAGTACTTC.

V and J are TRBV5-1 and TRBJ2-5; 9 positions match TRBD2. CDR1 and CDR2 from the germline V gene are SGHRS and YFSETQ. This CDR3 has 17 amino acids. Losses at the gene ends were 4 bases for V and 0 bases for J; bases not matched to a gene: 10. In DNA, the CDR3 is TGCGCCAGCAGCCGAGGTAATAGCGGGAGCTACCAAGAGACCCAGTACTTC. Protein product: CASSRGNSGSYQETQYF.

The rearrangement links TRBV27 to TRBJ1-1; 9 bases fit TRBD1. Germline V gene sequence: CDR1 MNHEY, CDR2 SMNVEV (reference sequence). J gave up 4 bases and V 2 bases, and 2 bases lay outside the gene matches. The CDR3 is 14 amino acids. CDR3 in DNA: TGTGCCAGCAGTTTAGTGACAGGGGGCACTGAAGCTTTCTTT. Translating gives CASSLVTGGTEAFF.

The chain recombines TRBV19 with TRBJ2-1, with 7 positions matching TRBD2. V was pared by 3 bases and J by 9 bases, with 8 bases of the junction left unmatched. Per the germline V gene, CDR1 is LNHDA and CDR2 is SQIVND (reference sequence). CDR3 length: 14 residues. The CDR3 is CASSMVAGEIEQFF. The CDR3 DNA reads TGTGCCAGTAGTATGGTTGCGGGAGAAATTGAGCAGTTCTTC.

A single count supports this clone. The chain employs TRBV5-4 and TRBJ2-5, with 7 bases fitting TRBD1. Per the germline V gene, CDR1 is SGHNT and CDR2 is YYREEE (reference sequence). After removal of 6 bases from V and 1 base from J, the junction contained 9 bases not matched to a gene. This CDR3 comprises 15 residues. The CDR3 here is CASTIDRVGQETQYF. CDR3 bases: TGTGCCAGCACCATTGACAGGGTCGGCCAAGAGACCCAGTACTTC.

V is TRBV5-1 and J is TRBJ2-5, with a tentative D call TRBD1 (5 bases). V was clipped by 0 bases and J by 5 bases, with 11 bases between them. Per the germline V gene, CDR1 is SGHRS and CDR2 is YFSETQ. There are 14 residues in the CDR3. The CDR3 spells CASSLAAGRETQYF. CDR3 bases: TGCGCCAGCAGCTTGGCCGCAGGGCGGGAGACCCAGTACTTC.

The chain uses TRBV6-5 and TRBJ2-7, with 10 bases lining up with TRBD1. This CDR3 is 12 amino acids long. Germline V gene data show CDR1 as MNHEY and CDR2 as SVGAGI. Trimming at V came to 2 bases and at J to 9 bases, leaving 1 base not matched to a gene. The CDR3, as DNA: TGTGCCAGCAGTTACGGGACAGGGGTGCAGTACTTC. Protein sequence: CASSYGTGVQYF.

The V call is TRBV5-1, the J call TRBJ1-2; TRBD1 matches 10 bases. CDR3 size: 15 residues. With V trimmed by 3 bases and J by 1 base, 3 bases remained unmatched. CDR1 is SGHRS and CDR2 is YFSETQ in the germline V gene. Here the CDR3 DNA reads TGCGCCAGCAGCTGGGGACAGGGGCTTAACTATGGCTACACCTTC. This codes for CASSWGQGLNYGYTF. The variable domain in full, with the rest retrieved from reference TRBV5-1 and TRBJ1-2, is KAGVTQTPRYLIKTRGQQVTLSCSPISGHRSVSWYQQTPGQGLQFLFEYFSETQRNKGNFPGRFSGRQFSNSRSEMNVSTLELGDSALYLCASSWGQGLNYGYTFGSGTRLTVV.

CDR3 sequence reads: CASSFGETQYF. DNA of the CDR3: TGCGCCAGCAGCTTCGGGGAGACCCAGTACTTC. V gene TRBV5-1 combines with J gene TRBJ2-5, with D hard to call. CDR3 size: 11 residues. The V end lost 2 bases, the J end lost 5 bases, and 4 bases lay between the germline ends. Germline CDR1 is SGHRS and CDR2 is YFSETQ. Full variable domain (outside the CDR3, taken from reference TRBV5-1 and TRBJ2-5): KAGVTQTPRYLIKTRGQQVTLSCSPISGHRSVSWYQQTPGQGLQFLFEYFSETQRNKGNFPGRFSGRQFSNSRSEMNVSTLELGDSALYLCASSFGETQYFGPGTRLLVL.

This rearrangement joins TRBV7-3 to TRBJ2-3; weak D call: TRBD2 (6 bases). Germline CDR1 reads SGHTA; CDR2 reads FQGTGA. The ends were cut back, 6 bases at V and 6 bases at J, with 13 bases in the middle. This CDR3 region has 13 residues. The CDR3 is CASSPPGVDTQYF. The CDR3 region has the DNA TGTGCCAGCAGTCCCCCGGGAGTCGATACGCAGTATTTT.

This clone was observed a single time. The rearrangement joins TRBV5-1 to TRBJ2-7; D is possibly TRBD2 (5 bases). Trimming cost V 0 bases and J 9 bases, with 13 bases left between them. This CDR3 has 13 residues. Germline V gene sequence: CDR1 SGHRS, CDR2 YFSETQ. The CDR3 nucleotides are TGCGCCAGCAGCTTGGAGCGCGGACGGGGGCAGTACTTC. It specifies CASSLERGRGQYF.

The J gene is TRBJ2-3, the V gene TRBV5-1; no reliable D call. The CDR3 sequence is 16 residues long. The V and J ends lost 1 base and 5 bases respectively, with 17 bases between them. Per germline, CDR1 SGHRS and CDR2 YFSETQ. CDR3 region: CASSLSTASYLDTQYF. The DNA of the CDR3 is TGCGCCAGCAGCTTGAGTACCGCTTCATACTTAGATACGCAGTATTTT.

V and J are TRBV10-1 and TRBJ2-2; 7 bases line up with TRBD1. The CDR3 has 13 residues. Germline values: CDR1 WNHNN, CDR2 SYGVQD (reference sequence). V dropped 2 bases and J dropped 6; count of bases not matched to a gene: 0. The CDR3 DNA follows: TGCGCCAGCAGTGAGAGGGGGCCCGGGGAGCTGTTTTTT. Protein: CASSERGPGELFF.